What follows are 20 T cell receptor beta chains derived from one specimen sequenced in a study of OX40 agonist ivuxolimab in advanced cancers. Only in-frame clones appear in the TCRdb table, and some are missing; sequencing was by immunoSEQ multiplex PCR. Here the sample spans approximately 44,000 clones, roughly 90% being singletons. Source: CD4+ or CD8+ T cells sorted from blood, taken in a trial of the OX40 agonist ivuxolimab. These receptors originate from an adult with an advanced solid tumor such as melanoma, head and neck, liver or kidney cancer.

Comments on this clone: The junction departs from the called germline gene at one end, perhaps through a read error. The genes are TRBV4-3 and TRBJ2-2; 16 nucleotides line up with TRBD2. This CDR3 has 17 amino acids. Germline-derived CDR1 and CDR2 are LGHNA and YSLEER. CDR3 sequence (DNA): TGCGCCAGCAGCAAAGAGGGGACTAGCGGGAGGGTTGGGGAGCTGTTTTTT. Amino acids: CASSKEGTSGRVGELFF.

CDR3: CASSPTTSGSLGEQFF. The CDR3 DNA is TGTGCCAGCAGCCCGACGACTAGCGGGAGCCTAGGCGAGCAGTTCTTC. This chain connects TRBV11-3 to TRBJ2-1; 12 bases agree with TRBD2. Germline CDR1 is SGHNT and CDR2 is YENEEA. Trimming at V came to 5 bases and at J to 10 bases, leaving 12 bases not matched to a gene. The CDR3 runs 16 residues.

This chain connects TRBV28 to TRBJ2-1, with D hard to call. Trimming removed 9 bases at V and 5 bases at J, with 14 bases between. CDR3 length: 13 residues. Germline CDR1 is MDHEN and CDR2 is SYDVKM. The CDR3 sequence: CASSVGPNNEQFF. In DNA form, the CDR3 reads TGTGCCAGTTCGGTGGGTCCCAACAATGAGCAGTTCTTC.

The chain employs TRBV28 and TRBJ2-1, with D uncertain. Trimming pared 3 bases from V and 0 bases from J, leaving 21 bases between. Germline CDR1 and CDR2: MDHEN and SYDVKM. The CDR3 extends over 19 amino acids. Written as DNA, the CDR3 is TGTGCCAGCAGTTTCGAGTCGTCCATCTCGTGGAGCTCCTACAATGAGCAGTTCTTC. Translated, it gives CASSFESSISWSSYNEQFF.

To note about this clone: One junction end does not reproduce the germline sequence, and a read error may be involved. This chain links TRBV27 with TRBJ2-7; no firm D call. CDR3 length: 13 residues. In germline, CDR1 is MNHEY, CDR2 SMNVEV (reference sequence). CDR3 DNA sequence: TGTGGCAGCAGTTTAGTTGGGCCCTACGAGCAGTACTTC. Translated, it gives CGSSLVGPYEQYF.

This clone appeared once. This chain connects TRBV6-5 to TRBJ2-3; 10 bases fit TRBD2. Germline CDR1 MNHEY, CDR2 SVGAGI. After removal of 2 bases from V and 2 bases from J, the junction contained 1 base not matched to a gene. The CDR3 extends over 15 amino acids. Here the CDR3 DNA reads TGTGCCAGCAGTTACCTAGCGGGAGACACAGATACGCAGTATTTT. Translation gives CASSYLAGDTDTQYF.

The V and J genes are TRBV7-2 and TRBJ2-1, with TRBD2 matching over 9 bases. Looked up from germline, CDR1 is SGHTA and CDR2 is FQGNSA. The CDR3 sequence is 11 residues long. V shed 2 bases, J shed 16 bases, and the junction held 3 bases outside the gene matches. The CDR3 bases are TGTGCCAGCAGCTTAACTAGCGGGCCCTTCTTC. This translates into CASSLTSGPFF.

This chain links TRBV30 with TRBJ2-5; 12 nucleotides line up with TRBD1. The germline gives CDR1 GTSNPN, CDR2 SVGIG (reference sequence). The CDR3 runs 14 residues. J was trimmed by 5 bases and V by 2 bases; bases with no gene match: 3. The CDR3 loop is CAWSRGTGGETQYF. DNA for the CDR3: TGTGCCTGGAGTAGGGGGACAGGGGGCGAGACCCAGTACTTC.

The rearrangement uses TRBV5-1 and TRBJ2-7, with 11 bases fitting TRBD1. Germline V gene sequence: CDR1 SGHRS, CDR2 YFSETQ. The trim removed 2 bases at V and 7 bases at J, leaving 8 bases unmatched. This CDR3 has 15 residues. CDR3 in amino acids: CASSFSLGQGAEQYF. CDR3 DNA: TGCGCCAGCAGCTTCTCACTAGGACAGGGGGCGGAGCAGTACTTC.

The gene calls are TRBV4-1 and TRBJ2-5; 11 bases align to TRBD2. Per germline, CDR1 MGHRA and CDR2 YSYEKL. This CDR3 comprises 15 residues. The V gene end was trimmed by 4 bases and the J gene end by 5 bases; junction bases not matched to a gene: 6. CDR3 sequence: CASSLRTSGFETQYF. The CDR3 nucleotides are TGCGCCAGCAGCCTCAGGACTAGCGGGTTCGAGACCCAGTACTTC.

The chain links TRBV4-1 to TRBJ1-1; D is unresolved. V was pared by 0 bases and J by 7 bases, with 15 bases between. The CDR3 is 15 amino acids. Per the germline V gene, CDR1 is MGHRA and CDR2 is YSYEKL. CDR3 nucleotides: TGCGCCAGCAGCCAAGATTCCATCCGTACGGGTGAAGCTTTCTTT. Protein sequence: CASSQDSIRTGEAFF.

CDR3 sequence reads: CASSPATNFGYNEQFF. CDR3 bases: TGTGCCAGCAGCCCAGCGACGAACTTCGGGTACAATGAGCAGTTCTTC. The chain links TRBV11-3 to TRBJ2-1; D is unresolved. CDR3 length equals 16 residues. Germline assignment: CDR1 SGHNT and CDR2 YENEEA. Trimming took off 5 bases at V and 4 bases at J, with 18 bases between the two ends.

This clone was seen just once. The genes are TRBV5-1 and TRBJ2-7; 8 bases agree with TRBD1. This CDR3 contains 14 residues. From germline, CDR1 is SGHRS and CDR2 YFSETQ. V lost 2 bases and J lost 6; bases outside the gene matches: 7. The CDR3 reads CASSFQGAGSEQYF. CDR3 in DNA: TGCGCCAGCAGCTTCCAGGGGGCGGGGAGCGAGCAGTACTTC.

The chain uses TRBV4-3 and TRBJ2-2; a weak D match, TRBD1 (6 bases). The CDR3 has 16 amino acids. The germline gives CDR1 LGHNA, CDR2 YSLEER. V was pared by 0 bases and J by 7 bases, with 15 bases between. The CDR3 here is CASSQDPQGQVGELFF. In nucleotides, the CDR3 is TGCGCCAGCAGCCAAGATCCCCAGGGGCAGGTCGGGGAGCTGTTTTTT.

J is TRBJ2-3 and V is TRBV6-5, with D perhaps TRBD2 (5 bases). CDR3 length equals 15 residues. The germline V gene has CDR1 MNHEY and CDR2 SVGAGI. The germline V and J ends were trimmed by 6 bases and 4 bases, with 17 bases remaining between them. The CDR3 nucleotides read TGTGCCAGCAGCCCCTTGGCAAGGGAGCCAGATACGCAGTATTTT. It specifies CASSPLAREPDTQYF.

The genes are TRBV27 and TRBJ1-2; D gene uncertain. The V end lost 7 bases, the J end lost 1 base, and 4 bases lay between the germline ends. The CDR3 length is 11 residues. Germline CDR1 reads MNHEY; CDR2 reads SMNVEV (reference sequence). Written as DNA, the CDR3 is TGTGCCAGCACCGATAACTATGGCTACACCTTC. As protein: CASTDNYGYTF.

The chain carries TRBV7-6 and TRBJ2-7, with D possibly matching TRBD2 (5 bases). Germline loops: CDR1 SGHVS, CDR2 FNYEAQ. This CDR3 region has 12 residues. Between the trimmed V and J ends, which lost 2 bases and 4 bases, there was a span of 6 bases. Written as DNA, the CDR3 is TGTGCCAGCAGCTTATCGGGGTACGAGCAGTACTTC. Encoded protein: CASSLSGYEQYF.

The chain couples TRBV11-1 to TRBJ2-2; 7 bases align to TRBD2. CDR1 and CDR2 (germline): SGHAT, FQDESV (reference sequence). The CDR3 sequence is 16 residues long. Unmatched junction bases numbered 9, after V lost 6 bases and J lost 2 bases. DNA of the CDR3: TGTGCCAGCAGGCCTGGCTCTAGCGGCAACACCGGGGAGCTGTTTTTT. Translated: CASRPGSSGNTGELFF.

This clone was counted a single time. The V call is TRBV7-2, the J call TRBJ2-7, with TRBD2 matching 8 bases. The junction had 16 bases not matched to a gene; V was cut back by 6 bases and J by 3 bases. CDR1 and CDR2 from the germline V gene are SGHTA and FQGNSA. The CDR3 is made up of 17 amino acids. CDR3 sequence: CASRWGGDVAGIYEQYF. Here the CDR3 DNA reads TGTGCCAGCAGGTGGGGGGGAGATGTAGCGGGAATCTACGAGCAGTACTTC.

The J gene is TRBJ2-1, the V gene TRBV7-6, with D possibly being TRBD1 or TRBD2 (6 bases each). V dropped 5 bases and J dropped 6 bases, with 14 bases sitting between them. Looked up from germline, CDR1 is SGHVS and CDR2 is FNYEAQ. The CDR3 covers 14 residues. The CDR3 DNA reads as TGTGCCAGCAGCCCCCTCGGGGGCCCCAATGAGCAGTTCTTC. It is translated as CASSPLGGPNEQFF.